This is a list of T cell receptor beta chains from one sample in a study of blood T cell repertoires in COVID-19. Sequencing was performed with immunoSEQ multiplex PCR; in TCRdb, only in-frame clones are kept and a portion is missing. The table records approximately 180,000 clones, approximately 82% of them present only once. Material for sequencing was PBMCs or T cells enriched from blood (not recorded which). The source of these receptors is a woman aged 45-59 years who had recovered from COVID-19. CDR3s include the opening cysteine and the closing phenylalanine or tryptophan. Fields, in order: clone size, V gene, D gene, J gene, CDR3 protein, CDR3 DNA. The D gene is left open where the match is weak. Part of the rows lack a size; the others show once, few, many or a class for expanded clones.

NA,TRBV7-2,TRBD2,TRBJ2-3,CASSPGTTPDTQYF,TGTGCCAGCAGCCCCGGGACTACCCCAGATACGCAGTATTTT
few,TRBV11-3,TRBD2,TRBJ2-1,CASSPGLAGVEQFF,TGTGCCAGCAGCCCGGGGCTAGCGGGAGTTGAGCAGTTCTTC
NA,TRBV6-4,TRBD2,TRBJ2-2,CASSIAGGPGELFF,TGTGCCAGCAGCATAGCGGGAGGTCCCGGGGAGCTGTTTTTT
NA,TRBV9,TRBD2,TRBJ2-2,CASSVEAGGWGGELFF,TGTGCCAGCAGCGTAGAAGCGGGAGGTTGGGGCGGGGAGCTGTTTTTT
NA,TRBV9,NA,TRBJ2-7,CASRTGVMVYEQYF,TGTGCCAGCAGGACCGGGGTCATGGTCTACGAGCAGTACTTC
few,TRBV18,TRBD1,TRBJ2-1,CASSPGTGVSQFF,TGTGCCAGCTCACCAGGGACAGGGGTATCGCAGTTCTTC
NA,TRBV2,NA,TRBJ2-1,CASSEASPSSYNEQFF,TGTGCCAGCAGTGAGGCTAGCCCGAGCTCCTACAATGAGCAGTTCTTC
NA,TRBV27,TRBD1,TRBJ1-6,CASSFDPGGNSPLHF,TGTGCCAGCAGTTTTGATCCAGGGGGGAATTCACCCCTCCACTTT
once,TRBV6-2/TRBV6-3,TRBD1,TRBJ1-6,CASSYPQGNSPLHF,TGTGCCAGCAGTTACCCACAGGGGAATTCACCCCTCCACTTT
NA,TRBV28,TRBD1,TRBJ1-6,CASSLSVQGGTVSPLHF,TGTGCCAGCAGTTTAAGTGTCCAGGGGGGAACGGTGTCACCCCTCCACTTT